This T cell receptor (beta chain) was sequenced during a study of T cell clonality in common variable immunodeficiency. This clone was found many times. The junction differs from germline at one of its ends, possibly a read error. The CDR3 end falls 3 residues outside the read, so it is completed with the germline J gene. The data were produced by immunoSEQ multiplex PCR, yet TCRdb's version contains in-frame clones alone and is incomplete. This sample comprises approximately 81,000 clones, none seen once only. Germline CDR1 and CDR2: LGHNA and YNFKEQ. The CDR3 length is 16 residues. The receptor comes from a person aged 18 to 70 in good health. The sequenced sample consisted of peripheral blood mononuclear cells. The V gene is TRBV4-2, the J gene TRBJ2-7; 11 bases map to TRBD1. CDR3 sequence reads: CASSQVRGQGAYEQYF. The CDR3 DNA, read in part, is TGCGCCAGCAGCCAAGTAAGAGGACAGGGGGCATACGAG.